The clone carrying this T cell receptor (beta chain) was observed a handful of times. Patients from Seattle were sampled longitudinally, starting during active infection. V was trimmed by 7 bases and J by 8 bases, leaving 15 bases between them. This CDR3 contains 13 residues. Germline assignment: CDR1 MNHNY and CDR2 SVGAGI (reference sequence). Source study methods: Estimation of nucleated cell counts was performed using reference gene primer amplification. Method: immunoSEQ multiplex PCR; TCRdb's copy keeps in-frame clones and lacks some. The V and J calls and the clone size are those of that table, but D and trimming were determined from the DNA. The repertoire includes more than 95,000 clones, around 80% of them detected once, and approximately 18% sits in the top ten. This specimen belongs to a study of blood T cell repertoires in COVID-19. Turning to the study itself: Samples of COVID-19 (acute and convalescent) were obtained from the United States, Italy and Spain. T cells, B-cell-depleted T cells, or PBMCs provided the cDNA or gDNA that served as material.

Input material: peripheral blood. This rearrangement joins TRBV6-6 to TRBJ2-1; a weak D match, TRBD2 (6 bases). The TCR originated in a man aged 25 to 40 with COVID-19, enrolled during active disease. The CDR3 DNA is TGTGCCAGCACCTACGACGGGGGTTATGAGCAGTTCTTC. Translated, it gives CASTYDGGYEQFF.